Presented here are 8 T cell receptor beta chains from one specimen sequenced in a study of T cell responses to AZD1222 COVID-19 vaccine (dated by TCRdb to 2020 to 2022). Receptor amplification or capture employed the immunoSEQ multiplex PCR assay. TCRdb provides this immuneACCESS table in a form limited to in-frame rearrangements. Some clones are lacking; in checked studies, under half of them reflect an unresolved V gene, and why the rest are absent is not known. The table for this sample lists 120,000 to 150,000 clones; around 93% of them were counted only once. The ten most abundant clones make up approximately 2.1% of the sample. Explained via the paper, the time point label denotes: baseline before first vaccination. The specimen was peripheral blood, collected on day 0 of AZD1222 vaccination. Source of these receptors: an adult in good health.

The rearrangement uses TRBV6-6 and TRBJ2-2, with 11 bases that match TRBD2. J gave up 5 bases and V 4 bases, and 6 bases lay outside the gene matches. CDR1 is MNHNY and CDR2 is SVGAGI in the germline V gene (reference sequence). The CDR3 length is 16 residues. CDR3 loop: CASSFKLAGETGELFF. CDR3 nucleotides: TGTGCCAGCAGTTTCAAACTAGCGGGGGAAACCGGGGAGCTGTTTTTT.

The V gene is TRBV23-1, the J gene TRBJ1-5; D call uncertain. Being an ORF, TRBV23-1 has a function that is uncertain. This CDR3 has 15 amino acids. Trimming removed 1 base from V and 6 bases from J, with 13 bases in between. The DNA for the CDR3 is TGCGCCAGCAGTCAATGGAGAGGGTGCTGTCAGCCCCAGCATTTT. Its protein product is CASSQWRGCCQPQHF.

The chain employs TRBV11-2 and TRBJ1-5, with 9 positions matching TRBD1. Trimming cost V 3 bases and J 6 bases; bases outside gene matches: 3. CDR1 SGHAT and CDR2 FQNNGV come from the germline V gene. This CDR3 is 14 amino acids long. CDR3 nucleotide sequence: TGTGCCAGCAGCTTGGGACAGGGCGGTCAGCCCCAGCATTTT. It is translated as CASSLGQGGQPQHF.

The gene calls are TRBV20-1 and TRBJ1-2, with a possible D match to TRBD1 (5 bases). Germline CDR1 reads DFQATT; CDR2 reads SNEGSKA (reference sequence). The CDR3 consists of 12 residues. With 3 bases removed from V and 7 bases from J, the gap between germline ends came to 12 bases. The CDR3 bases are TGCAGTGCTAGTTCAGGGAGCAGTGGCTACACCTTC. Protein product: CSASSGSSGYTF.

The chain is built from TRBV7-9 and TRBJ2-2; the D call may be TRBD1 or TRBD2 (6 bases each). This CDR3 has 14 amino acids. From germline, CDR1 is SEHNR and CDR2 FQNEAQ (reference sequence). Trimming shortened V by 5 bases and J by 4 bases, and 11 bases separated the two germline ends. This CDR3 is CASSPGAGTGELFF. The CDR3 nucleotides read TGTGCCAGCAGCCCGGGGGCGGGCACCGGGGAGCTGTTTTTT.

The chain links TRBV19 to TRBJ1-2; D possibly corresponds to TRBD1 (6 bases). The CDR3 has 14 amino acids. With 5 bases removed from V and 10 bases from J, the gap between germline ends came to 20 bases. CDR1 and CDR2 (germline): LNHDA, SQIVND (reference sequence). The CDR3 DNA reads TGTGCCAGTAGTTCGCTCCGGGCTACAGGGACCTACACCTTC. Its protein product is CASSSLRATGTYTF.

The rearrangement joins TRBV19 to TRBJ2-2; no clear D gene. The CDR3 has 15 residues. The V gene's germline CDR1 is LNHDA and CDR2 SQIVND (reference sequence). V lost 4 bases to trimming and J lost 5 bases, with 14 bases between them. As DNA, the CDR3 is TGTGCCAGTAGTACCGGGTCCTGGCGGACCGGGGAGCTGTTTTTT. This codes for CASSTGSWRTGELFF.

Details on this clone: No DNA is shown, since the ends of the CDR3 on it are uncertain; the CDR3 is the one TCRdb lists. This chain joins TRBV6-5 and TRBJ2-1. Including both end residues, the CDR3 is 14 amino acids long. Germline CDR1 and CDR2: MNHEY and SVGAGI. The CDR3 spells CASSTSGYYNEQFF.